This T cell receptor beta chain stems from a study of T cell changes during pregnancy in multiple sclerosis. Germline CDR1 MDHEN, CDR2 SYDVKM. The CDR3 has 13 residues. Trimming cost V 3 bases and J 2 bases, with 7 bases left between them. This table comes from immunoSEQ multiplex PCR, and its TCRdb copy is limited to in-frame clones, with some not included. In the table there are around 69,000 clones, approximately 92% of which are singletons. This receptor was identified in a female donor in good health, enrolled as a control in a pregnancy study. The starting material was peripheral blood, obtained in the third trimester of pregnancy. The chain carries TRBV28 and TRBJ1-2, with D unclear. In DNA form, the CDR3 reads TGTGCCAGCAGTTTGCCGGAGAACTATGGCTACACCTTC. Encoded protein: CASSLPENYGYTF.